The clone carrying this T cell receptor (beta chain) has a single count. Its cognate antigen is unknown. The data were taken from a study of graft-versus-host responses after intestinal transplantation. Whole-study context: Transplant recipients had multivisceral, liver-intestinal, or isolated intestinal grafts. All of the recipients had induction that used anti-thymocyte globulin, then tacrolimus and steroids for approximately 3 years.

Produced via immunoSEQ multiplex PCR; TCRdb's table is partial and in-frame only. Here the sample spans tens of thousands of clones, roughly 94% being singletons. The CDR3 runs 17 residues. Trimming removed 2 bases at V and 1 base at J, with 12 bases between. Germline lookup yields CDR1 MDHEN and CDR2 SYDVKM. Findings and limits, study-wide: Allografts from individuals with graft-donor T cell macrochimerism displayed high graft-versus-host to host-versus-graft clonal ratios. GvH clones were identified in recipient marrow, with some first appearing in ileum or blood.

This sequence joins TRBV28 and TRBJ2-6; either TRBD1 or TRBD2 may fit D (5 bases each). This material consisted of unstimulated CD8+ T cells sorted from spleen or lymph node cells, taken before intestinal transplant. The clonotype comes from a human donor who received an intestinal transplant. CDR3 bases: TGTGCCAGCAGTTTAGAGGGGTTCGGATCTGGGGCCAACGTCCTGACTTTC. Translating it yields CASSLEGFGSGANVLTF.